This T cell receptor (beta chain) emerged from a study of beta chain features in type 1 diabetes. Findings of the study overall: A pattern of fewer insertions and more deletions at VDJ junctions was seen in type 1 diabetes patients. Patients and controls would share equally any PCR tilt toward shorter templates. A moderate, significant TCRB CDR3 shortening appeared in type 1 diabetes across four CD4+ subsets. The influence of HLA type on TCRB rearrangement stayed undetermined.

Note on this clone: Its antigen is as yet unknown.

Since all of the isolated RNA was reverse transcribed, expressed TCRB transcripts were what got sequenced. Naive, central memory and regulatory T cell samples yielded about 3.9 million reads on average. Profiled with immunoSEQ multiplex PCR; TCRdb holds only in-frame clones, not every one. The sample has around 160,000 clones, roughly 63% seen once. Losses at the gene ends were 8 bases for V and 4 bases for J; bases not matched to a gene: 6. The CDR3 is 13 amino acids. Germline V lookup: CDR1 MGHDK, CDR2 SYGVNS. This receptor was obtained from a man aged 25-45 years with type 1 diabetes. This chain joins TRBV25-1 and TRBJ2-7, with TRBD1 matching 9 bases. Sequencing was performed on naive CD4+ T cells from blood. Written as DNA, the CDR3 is TGTGCCAGCCTCGGACAGGGGTATTACGAGCAGTACTTC. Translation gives CASLGQGYYEQYF.